This T cell receptor beta chain was captured by sequencing in a study of metastatic and nonmetastatic thyroid tumors. The entire patient cohort was treatment-naive prior to thyroid surgery. Trimming took off 1 base at V and 3 bases at J, with 6 bases between the two ends. The germline gives CDR1 MDHEN, CDR2 SYDVKM. The CDR3 has 13 residues. Via MiXCR, TCRdb re-called the PCR reads. The data show approximately 58,000 clones, roughly 20% seen once. Sequenced material: blood. The TCR originated in a female donor with papillary thyroid cancer or a benign thyroid nodule (not recorded which). Some clones in this sample may be carry-over from other donors' samples. V usage is TRBV28 and J usage is TRBJ1-1; D is ambiguous. This CDR3 reads CASSLSLDTEAFF. DNA of the CDR3: TGTGCCAGCAGTTTATCGCTGGACACTGAAGCTTTCTTT.